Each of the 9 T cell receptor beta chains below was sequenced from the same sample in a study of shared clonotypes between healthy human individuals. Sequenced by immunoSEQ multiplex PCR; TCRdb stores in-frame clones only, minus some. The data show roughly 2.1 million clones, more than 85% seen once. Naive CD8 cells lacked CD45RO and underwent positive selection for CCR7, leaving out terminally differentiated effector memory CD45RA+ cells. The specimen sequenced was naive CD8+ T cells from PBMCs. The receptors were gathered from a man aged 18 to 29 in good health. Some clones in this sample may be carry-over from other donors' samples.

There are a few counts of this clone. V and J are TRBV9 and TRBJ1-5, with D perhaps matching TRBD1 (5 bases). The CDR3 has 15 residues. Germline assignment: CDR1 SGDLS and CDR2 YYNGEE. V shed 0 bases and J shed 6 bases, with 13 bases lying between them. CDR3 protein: CASSVAGLVSQPQHF. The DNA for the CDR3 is TGTGCCAGCAGCGTAGCAGGGTTGGTAAGTCAGCCCCAGCATTTT. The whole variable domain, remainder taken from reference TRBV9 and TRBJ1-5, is DSGVTQTPKHLITATGQRVTLRCSPRSGDLSVYWYQQSLDQGLQFLIQYYNGEERAKGNILERFSAQQFPDLHSELNLSSLELGDSALYFCASSVAGLVSQPQHFGDGTRLSIL.

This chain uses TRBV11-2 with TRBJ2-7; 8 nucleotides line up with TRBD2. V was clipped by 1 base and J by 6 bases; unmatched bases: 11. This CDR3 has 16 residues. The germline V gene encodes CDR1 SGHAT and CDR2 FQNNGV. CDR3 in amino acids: CASSLVQRELWGEQYF. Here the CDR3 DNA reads TGTGCCAGCAGCTTAGTACAGCGGGAGTTGTGGGGCGAGCAGTACTTC.

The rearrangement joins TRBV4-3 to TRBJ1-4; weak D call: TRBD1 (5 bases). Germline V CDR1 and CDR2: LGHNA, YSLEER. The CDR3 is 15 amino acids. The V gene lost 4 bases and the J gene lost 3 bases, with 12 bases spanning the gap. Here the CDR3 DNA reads TGCGCCAGCAGCCCTTGGGACCGTTCTAATGAAAAACTGTTTTTT. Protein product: CASSPWDRSNEKLFF.

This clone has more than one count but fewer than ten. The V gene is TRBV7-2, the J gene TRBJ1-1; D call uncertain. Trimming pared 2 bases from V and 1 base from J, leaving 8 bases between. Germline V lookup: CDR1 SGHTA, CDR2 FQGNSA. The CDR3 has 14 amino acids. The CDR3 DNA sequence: TGTGCCAGCAGCTTAATTTACAGGAACACTGAAGCTTTCTTT. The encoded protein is CASSLIYRNTEAFF.

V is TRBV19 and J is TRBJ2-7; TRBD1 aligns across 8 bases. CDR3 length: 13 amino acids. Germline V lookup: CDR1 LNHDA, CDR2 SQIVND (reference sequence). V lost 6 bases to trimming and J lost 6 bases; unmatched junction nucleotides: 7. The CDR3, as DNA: TGTGCCAGTAGCACCTGGGACAGGCGCGAGCAGTACTTC. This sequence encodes CASSTWDRREQYF. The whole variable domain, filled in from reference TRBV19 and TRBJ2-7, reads DGGITQSPKYLFRKEGQNVTLSCEQNLNHDAMYWYRQDPGQGLRLIYYSQIVNDFQKGDIAEGYSVSREKKESFPLTVTSAQKNPTAFYLCASSTWDRREQYFGPGTRLTVT.

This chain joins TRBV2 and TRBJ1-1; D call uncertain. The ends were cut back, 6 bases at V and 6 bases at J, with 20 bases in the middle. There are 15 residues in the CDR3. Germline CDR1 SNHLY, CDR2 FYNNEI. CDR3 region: CASRGGRVGNAEAFF. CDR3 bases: TGTGCCAGCAGGGGCGGTAGGGTAGGTAATGCTGAAGCTTTCTTT.

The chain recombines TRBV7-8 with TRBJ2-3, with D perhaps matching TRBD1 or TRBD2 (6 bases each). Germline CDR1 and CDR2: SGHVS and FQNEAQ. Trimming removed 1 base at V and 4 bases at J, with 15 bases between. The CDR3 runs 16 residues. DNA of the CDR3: TGTGCCAGCAGCTTAGGACCGGGGGCGGGCCCAGATACGCAGTATTTT. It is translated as CASSLGPGAGPDTQYF.

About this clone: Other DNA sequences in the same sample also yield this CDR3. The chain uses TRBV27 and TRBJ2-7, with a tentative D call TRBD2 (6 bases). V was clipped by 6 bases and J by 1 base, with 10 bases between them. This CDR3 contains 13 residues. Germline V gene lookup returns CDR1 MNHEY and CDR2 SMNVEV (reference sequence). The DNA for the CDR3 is TGTGCCAGCAGAGGAGGGGTTTCCTACGAGCAGTACTTC. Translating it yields CASRGGVSYEQYF.

The CDR3 is CASSECRAGRAVDEQFF. The CDR3 DNA sequence: TGTGCCAGCAGTGAATGTCGAGCGGGGAGGGCCGTGGATGAGCAGTTCTTC. The V call is TRBV25-1, the J call TRBJ2-1; TRBD2 agrees at 7 bases. CDR3 length equals 17 residues. The germline CDR1 and CDR2 sequences are MGHDK and SYGVNS. V dropped 1 base and J dropped 8; count of bases not matched to a gene: 14.